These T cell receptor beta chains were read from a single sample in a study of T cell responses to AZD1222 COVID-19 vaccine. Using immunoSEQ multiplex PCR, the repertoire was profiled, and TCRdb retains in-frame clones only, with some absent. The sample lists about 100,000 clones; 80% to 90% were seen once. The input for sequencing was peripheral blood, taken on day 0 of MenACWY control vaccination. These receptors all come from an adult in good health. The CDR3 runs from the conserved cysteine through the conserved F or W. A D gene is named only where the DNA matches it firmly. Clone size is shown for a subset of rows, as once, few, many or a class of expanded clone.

CDR3: CASSPGGWTEAFF
DNA: TGTGCCAGCAGCCCGGGGGGCTGGACTGAAGCTTTCTTT
size: .
J: TRBJ1-1
D: .
V: TRBV6-2/TRBV6-3

CDR3: CASSSLRELFF
DNA: TGTGCCAGCAGCTCTTTAAGGGAGCTGTTTTTT
size: .
J: TRBJ2-2
D: .
V: TRBV28

CDR3: CATSRDRLGLASTDTQYF
DNA: TGTGCCACCAGCAGAGATAGGCTGGGACTAGCAAGCACAGATACGCAGTATTTT
size: .
J: TRBJ2-3
D: TRBD2
V: TRBV15

CDR3: CASSLRQGWTEAFF
DNA: TGTGCCAGCAGTTTACGACAGGGGTGGACTGAAGCTTTCTTT
size: .
J: TRBJ1-1
D: TRBD1
V: TRBV27

CDR3: CASSSSRKRPYEQYF
DNA: TGTGCCAGCAGTTCCTCCAGGAAGCGGCCCTACGAGCAGTACTTC
size: .
J: TRBJ2-7
D: .
V: TRBV28

CDR3: CASSLPQPDTQYF
DNA: TGTGCCAGCAGTTTGCCACAGCCAGATACGCAGTATTTT
size: .
J: TRBJ2-3
D: .
V: TRBV28

CDR3: CASTPSGQGTYTF
DNA: TGTGCCAGCACCCCTTCGGGGCAGGGAACCTACACCTTC
size: .
J: TRBJ1-2
D: .
V: TRBV6-5

CDR3: CASSLVAGNFGYTF
DNA: TGCGCCAGCAGCTTGGTGGCAGGGAACTTCGGCTACACCTTC
size: .
J: TRBJ1-2
D: .
V: TRBV5-1

CDR3: CASSESAWEGYTF
DNA: TGTGCCAGCAGTGAATCCGCATGGGAAGGCTACACCTTC
size: .
J: TRBJ1-2
D: .
V: TRBV2

CDR3: CASSFKGTNFMNTEAFF
DNA: TGTGCCAGCAGCTTTAAGGGGACAAACTTCATGAACACTGAAGCTTTCTTT
size: .
J: TRBJ1-1
D: .
V: TRBV7-2

CDR3: CASSLGTGTEQFF
DNA: TGTGCCAGCAGCTTAGGCACAGGGACCGAGCAGTTCTTC
size: .
J: TRBJ2-1
D: .
V: TRBV11-2

CDR3: CASSPGGTGDSPLHF
DNA: TGTGCCAGCTCACCAGGCGGGACAGGGGATTCACCCCTCCACTTT
size: few
J: TRBJ1-6
D: TRBD1
V: TRBV18

CDR3: CASRTEDQPQHF
DNA: TGTGCCAGCAGGACAGAGGATCAGCCCCAGCATTTT
size: .
J: TRBJ1-5
D: .
V: TRBV27

CDR3: CASSDPPGQETYYGYTF
DNA: TGTGCCAGCAGTGATCCGCCTGGGCAGGAGACTTACTATGGCTACACCTTC
size: .
J: TRBJ1-2
D: .
V: TRBV6-1

CDR3: CASSRGTNYGYTF
DNA: TGTGCCAGCTCTCGCGGTACTAACTATGGCTACACCTTC
size: once
J: TRBJ1-2
D: .
V: TRBV18